This TCR beta chain was sequenced during a study of CD4 T cells in relation to SARS-CoV-2 and coronaviruses. Looking at the study overall: The HLA restriction of the shared crossreactive spike epitopes was mapped. Study conclusions and caveats: Approximately 65% of donors had memory CD4+ clonotypes crossrecognizing SARS-CoV-2 and common cold coronavirus spike.

Germline CDR1 and CDR2: LGHNA and YNFKEQ. The CDR3 has 15 residues. V was clipped by 4 bases and J by 0 bases, with 10 bases between them. As concerns this clone: No antigen is known for it.

Uncultured naive and memory CD4+ T cells supplied DNA for deep TCR-beta sequencing. Repertoires were generated with immunoSEQ multiplex PCR, while TCRdb's copy carries only in-frame clones and drops some. The repertoire includes fewer than 14,000 clones, around 87% of them detected once, and about 2.2% sits in the top ten. The sample taken for sequencing was naive CD4+ T cells from PBMCs. This sample's subset: naive CD4+ T cells isolated by negative enrichment. This clonotype was obtained from an adult with COVID-19. The gene calls are TRBV4-2 and TRBJ1-3; no clear D gene. DNA of the CDR3: TGTGCCAGCAGCCCCCTTGGGCCCTCTGGAAACACCATATATTTT. As protein: CASSPLGPSGNTIYF.